This T cell receptor (beta chain) was sequenced during a study of T cells in Graves' hyperthyroidism and ophthalmopathy (dated by TCRdb to the late 2010s). Regarding the complete study: Peripheral blood samples were taken at the time of initial diagnosis, prior to any treatment. Prospective prediction of ophthalmopathy was tested in an independent validation cohort of 18 to 20 hyperthyroidism patients and some 17 patients who later progressed to ophthalmopathy. To identify distinguishing TCR V-J signatures, a discovery cohort of 100 or so patients was used, comprising 40 to 45 with Graves' ophthalmopathy and around 60 with stable Graves' hyperthyroidism. The 75 to 100 discovery patients were divided at random into training and test sets in a 7:3 ratio. In about 6 Graves' hyperthyroidism patients, the study also compared T-cell repertoires from thyroid tissue with T-cell repertoires from blood. According to the paper, TCR Vbeta CDR3 sequencing was carried out on about 140 peripheral blood samples, which came from about 45 ophthalmopathy, 70 to 80 hyperthyroidism and approximately 17 progressor patients. After blood sampling, hyperthyroidism patients were treated with methimazole at a starting dose of 30 mg daily, and ophthalmopathy patients were treated with high-dose intravenous methylprednisolone.

This clonotype came up many times. Its antigen is currently not known. No much larger clone exists at a distance of one base, and base qualities are not known. The CDR3, from cysteine to phenylalanine, totals 15 residues. Of all the DNA, just the CDR3 is kept, 45 bases in frame from base 1. Taken from the germline V gene, the CDR1 and CDR2 loops are SNHLY and FYNNEI. V is cut back by 6 bases and J by 6 bases, with 8 bases in the junction unmatched. The hyperthyroidism patients were between 18 and 65 years old and newly diagnosed, with a disease duration of less than 2 months. Patients with uncontrolled infections, other autoimmune diseases, pregnancy or lactation were excluded. Diagnoses were established on the basis of clinical symptoms, serum thyroxine and TRAb, thyroid ultrasound, and orbital computed tomography. Blood from progressor patients was drawn when they were first diagnosed with hyperthyroidism, before any ophthalmopathy symptoms appeared. PBMCs were separated from approximately 10 ml of fresh peripheral blood using Ficoll-Paque density gradient centrifugation. Progressor patients were initially diagnosed with Graves' hyperthyroidism and developed ophthalmopathy during follow-up. Total RNA was extracted using Trizol reagent, and RNA quality was assessed on an Agilent 2100 Bioanalyzer.

Overall results and qualifications from the work: Ophthalmopathy was separated from stable hyperthyroidism by a 13 V-J signature model, with around 90% sensitivity and roughly 81% specificity obtained in cross-validation and 80%/75% obtained in testing. During validation, the model predicted progression to ophthalmopathy a median of around 7 months ahead of onset, with roughly 65% sensitivity and roughly 75% specificity. Most expanded thyroid clonotypes (frequency above 0.001) were also found in blood, which suggests that blood repertoires may mirror thyroid immune responses. Sample size was not statistically predetermined, and investigators were not blinded to group allocation.

Amplification of TCR beta CDR3 regions was carried out from RNA transcripts. A first-round RT-PCR of the TCR CDR3 used the HTBI primer set with the Qiagen OneStep RT-PCR kit. Libraries were constructed in a second round of multiplex PCR, after which size selection and purification were performed. Sequencing of the libraries was done on an Illumina HiSeq2000 using paired-end 100 bp reads. In the paper's pipeline: SOAPnuke was used to process the raw data, with reads discarded if the reads contained adapters or uncalled bases, had a mean Phred below 15, or lacked an exact constant-primer or identifier match. High-quality paired reads were merged with COPE v1.2.5, and unique nucleotide sequences were defined as clonotypes. Clonotypes were aligned to IMGT TRBV, TRBD and TRBJ reference segments using MiTCR v1.1. Analysis was restricted to V-J combinations with a frequency above 0.0001, which covered 98% to 99.2% of repertoires. The TCS score was defined as the ratio of F50 (clonal expansion) to E x V (chaos), calculated using BLOSUM62-based TCRdist between CDR3 peptides within each V-J. Welch's t-statistics and random forest reduced around 550 V-J features to around 14, which were used in a naive Bayes classifier (R e1071). TCRdb reran the public reads through fastp at Q25 and MiXCR, keeping productive beta chains. Every CDR3 protein is listed once, alongside the most common genes and DNA of its rows. V and J calls and clone size were set by TCRdb, not the authors. In this sample the table shows some 350,000 distinct CDR3 sequences, around 14% of which occur a single time. 28% of the sample goes to the ten largest clones.

The chain is assembled from TRBV2 and TRBJ2-1; 10 bases in the junction line up with TRBD2. What was sequenced was blood. The sequence came from a woman aged 18-29 years with Graves' hyperthyroidism that later progressed to Graves' ophthalmopathy. CDR3 region: CASRGWASGGNEQFF. The nucleotide sequence reads TGTGCCAGCAGGGGCTGGGCTAGCGGGGGCAATGAGCAGTTCTTC.